These 28 T cell receptor beta chains share one sample of origin, sequenced in a study of identical twins. One entry per CDR3 protein results from TCRdb running MiXCR on the 5' RACE reads. The table lists about 730,000 distinct CDR3 sequences, 21% of them singletons. These data are also associated with another study on T cells expressing NK-cell markers.

The material sequenced was PBMCs. These TCRs come from a woman aged 18-29 years in good health.

At least ten counts were recorded for this clonotype. This sequence joins TRBV6-5 and TRBJ2-1, with a weak D call TRBD1 (5 bases). Trimming shortened V by 2 bases and J by 7 bases, and 12 bases separated the two germline ends. Per the germline V gene, CDR1 is MNHEY and CDR2 is SVGAGI. The CDR3 runs to 14 residues. The DNA of the CDR3 is TGTGCCAGCAGTTACCCTGAAGGACAAAATGAGCAGTTCTTC. It is translated as CASSYPEGQNEQFF.

The count of this clonotype is one. The rearrangement uses TRBV4-1 and TRBJ1-1; 9 nucleotides align to TRBD1. From germline, CDR1 is MGHRA and CDR2 YSYEKL. Trimming at V came to 5 bases and at J to 5 bases, leaving 9 bases not matched to a gene. This CDR3 is built from 15 residues. CDR3 nucleotides: TGCGCCAGCAGCACACCGGGACAGGGAGGAACTGAAGCTTTCTTT. Translation: CASSTPGQGGTEAFF.

The chain carries TRBV3-1 and TRBJ1-2; TRBD1 might be the D (6 bases). Trimming took off 8 bases at V and 3 bases at J, with 13 bases between the two ends. The CDR3 is 13 residues long. Germline V gene lookup returns CDR1 LGHDT and CDR2 YNNKEL (reference sequence). The CDR3 here is CASANREDYGYTF. CDR3 sequence (DNA): TGTGCCAGCGCGAACAGGGAAGACTATGGCTACACCTTC.

This clonotype showed up just a few times. The chain is built from TRBV7-2 and TRBJ2-3; the match to TRBD2 covers 10 bases. After removal of 5 bases from V and 4 bases from J, the junction contained 6 bases not matched to a gene. The CDR3 is made up of 15 amino acids. Germline V gives CDR1 SGHTA, CDR2 FQGNSA. The CDR3 coding sequence is TGTGCCAGCAGCCTCCCGCTAGCGGGAGCAGATACGCAGTATTTT. It encodes CASSLPLAGADTQYF.

This clonotype was seen once. The J gene is TRBJ1-1, the V gene TRBV12-3 or TRBV12-4; possibly TRBD1 for D (5 bases). This CDR3 has 14 residues. V gave up 5 bases and J gave up 11 bases, with 21 bases separating them. CDR3 loop: CASSPAGTLLGAFF. In DNA, the CDR3 is TGTGCCAGCAGTCCAGCCGGGACCCTTTTAGGGGCTTTCTTT.

The J gene is TRBJ2-7, the V gene TRBV7-6; D remains ambiguous. Germline lookup yields CDR1 SGHVS and CDR2 FNYEAQ. V was clipped by 3 bases and J by 4 bases, with 7 bases between them. This CDR3 is built from 12 residues. CDR3 amino acids: CASSFHGYEQYF. The DNA for the CDR3 is TGTGCCAGCAGCTTCCACGGGTACGAGCAGTACTTC. Complete variable domain (other parts from reference TRBV7-6 and TRBJ2-7): GAGVSQSPRYKVTKRGQDVALRCDPISGHVSLYWYRQALGQGPEFLTYFNYEAQQDKSGLPNDRFSAERPEGSISTLTIQRTEQRDSAMYRCASSFHGYEQYFGPGTRLTVT.

In its sample, this clonotype was seen many times. J is TRBJ2-1 and V is TRBV12-3 or TRBV12-4, with TRBD1 identical over 7 bases. V dropped 5 bases and J dropped 7; count of bases not matched to a gene: 17. The CDR3 loop spans 17 amino acids. CDR3: CASSPKTGKNLGNEQFF. CDR3 sequence (DNA): TGTGCCAGCAGTCCAAAGACAGGGAAGAATTTGGGGAATGAGCAGTTCTTC.

This rearrangement joins TRBV24-1 to TRBJ2-1; D not certain. CDR3 length: 13 residues. Trimming removed 3 bases from V and 4 bases from J, with 6 bases in between. Germline assignment: CDR1 KGHDR and CDR2 SFDVKD. As DNA, the CDR3 is TGTGCCACCAGTGATCCTGCGTACAATGAGCAGTTCTTC. It is translated as CATSDPAYNEQFF.

The V and J genes are TRBV19 and TRBJ1-1, with TRBD1 identical over 10 bases. Germline V CDR1 and CDR2: LNHDA, SQIVND (reference sequence). Trimming removed 7 bases from V and 6 bases from J; junction bases left unmatched: 8. The CDR3 runs 14 residues. In DNA, the CDR3 is TGTGCCAGTACCGTCGGGGACAGGGGCGCTGAAGCTTTCTTT. As protein: CASTVGDRGAEAFF.

This clonotype was seen a few times. The chain carries TRBV10-2 and TRBJ2-3, with TRBD2 matching over 7 bases. Germline loops: CDR1 WSHSY, CDR2 SAAADI. Trimming cost V 0 bases and J 4 bases; bases outside gene matches: 7. CDR3 length: 16 residues. CDR3 in amino acids: CASSESPGGGADTQYF. CDR3 DNA: TGCGCCAGCAGTGAGTCCCCGGGAGGAGGGGCAGATACGCAGTATTTT.

The table lists this clonotype with a few counts. This chain connects TRBV5-4 to TRBJ2-7; 7 bases match TRBD1. This CDR3 comprises 14 residues. V lost 6 bases to trimming and J lost 3 bases; unmatched junction nucleotides: 9. CDR1 is SGHNT, CDR2 YYREEE, per germline (reference sequence). For the CDR3, the DNA is TGTGCCAGCACCCTTTCCGGGACAGACTACGAGCAGTACTTC. Encoded protein: CASTLSGTDYEQYF.

CDR3 residues: CASRPRQALRYGYTF. The CDR3, as DNA: TGTGCCAGCAGGCCCCGACAGGCACTTCGTTATGGCTACACCTTC. This chain links TRBV6-1 with TRBJ1-2; TRBD1 is a possible D gene (6 bases). CDR3 length: 15 residues. Trimming removed 6 bases from V and 5 bases from J, with 19 bases in between. CDR1 is MNHNS and CDR2 is SASEGT in the germline V gene.

This clonotype was found many times. The chain uses TRBV20-1 and TRBJ2-3, with D perhaps TRBD2 (5 bases). Germline assignment: CDR1 DFQATT and CDR2 SNEGSKA (reference sequence). The CDR3 consists of 11 residues. CDR3: CTQLLGDTQYF. CDR3 nucleotides: TGCACTCAATTACTAGGGGATACGCAGTATTTT.

This clonotype appeared a few times. The chain combines TRBV29-1 with TRBJ2-7; TRBD2 agrees at 9 bases. The germline gives CDR1 SQVTM, CDR2 ANQGSEA. The V segment lost 5 bases and the J segment 3 bases; nucleotides outside the gene matches: 2. CDR3 length: 12 residues. Written as DNA, the CDR3 is TGCAGCGTTCGACTAGCGGTCTACGAGCAGTACTTC. This translates into CSVRLAVYEQYF.

The J gene is TRBJ2-5, the V gene TRBV5-1, with 8 bases aligning to TRBD2. Losses at the gene ends were 0 bases for V and 6 bases for J; bases not matched to a gene: 7. The CDR3 extends over 15 amino acids. Germline CDR1 SGHRS, CDR2 YFSETQ. CDR3 amino acids: CASSLAGTSGKTQYF. Written as DNA, the CDR3 is TGCGCCAGCAGCTTGGCCGGGACTAGTGGGAAGACCCAGTACTTC.

This clonotype was seen more than once but under ten times. The J gene is TRBJ1-2, the V gene TRBV2; D gene ambiguous. With 4 bases removed from V and 6 bases from J, the gap between germline ends came to 12 bases. CDR1 SNHLY and CDR2 FYNNEI come from the germline V gene. This CDR3 contains 13 residues. This CDR3 is CASSVGHPDGYTF. As DNA, the CDR3 is TGTGCCAGCAGTGTCGGCCATCCGGATGGCTACACCTTC.

This clonotype has only one observation. This sequence joins TRBV7-6 and TRBJ2-1, with a possible D match to TRBD2 (5 bases). With 1 base removed from V and 1 base from J, the gap between germline ends came to 11 bases. Germline V gives CDR1 SGHVS, CDR2 FNYEAQ. The CDR3 is 16 residues long. The CDR3 is CASSLVGVASYNEQFF. CDR3 coding DNA: TGTGCCAGCAGCTTAGTTGGGGTAGCGTCCTACAATGAGCAGTTCTTC.

V is TRBV5-1 and J is TRBJ2-3, with D possibly matching TRBD2 (5 bases). CDR1 is SGHRS and CDR2 is YFSETQ in the germline V gene. The length of the CDR3 is 16 residues. V lost 1 base, J lost 0 bases, and 12 bases lay in between. CDR3 loop: CASSLYAGLSTDTQYF. CDR3 DNA sequence: TGCGCCAGCAGCTTGTACGCGGGCTTGAGCACAGATACGCAGTATTTT.

The J gene is TRBJ2-1, the V gene TRBV20-1, with TRBD2 matching 7 bases. The CDR3 covers 16 residues. In germline, CDR1 is DFQATT, CDR2 SNEGSKA (reference sequence). The V and J ends lost 0 bases and 2 bases, in that order; junction bases with no gene match: 7. CDR3 sequence (DNA): TGCAGTGCTAGAGAACGGCTCGGGAGGACCTACAATGAGCAGTTCTTC. Protein product: CSARERLGRTYNEQFF.

The CDR3 loop is CASSFAAKSTDTQYF. For the CDR3, the DNA is TGTGCCAGCAGCTTTGCGGCGAAATCCACAGATACGCAGTATTTT. V gene TRBV7-9 combines with J gene TRBJ2-3; D call uncertain. Trimming pared 3 bases from V and 2 bases from J, leaving 12 bases between. The length of the CDR3 is 15 residues. Germline CDR1 SEHNR, CDR2 FQNEAQ (reference sequence). Together with reference TRBV7-9 and TRBJ2-3, the CDR3 gives the full variable domain: DTGVSQNPRHKITKRGQNVTFRCDPISEHNRLYWYRQTLGQGPEFLTYFQNEAQLEKSRLLSDRFSAERPKGSFSTLEIQRTEQGDSAMYLCASSFAAKSTDTQYFGPGTRLTVL.

V is TRBV4-1 and J is TRBJ2-7; a weak D match, TRBD2 (5 bases). V shed 1 base and J shed 3 bases, with 13 bases lying between them. Per the germline V gene, CDR1 is MGHRA and CDR2 is YSYEKL. The CDR3 has 15 amino acids. The CDR3 spells CASSQGPRGLYEQYF. The DNA for the CDR3 is TGCGCCAGCAGCCAAGGCCCCCGCGGGCTCTACGAGCAGTACTTC.

This clonotype occurred a few times. The V gene is TRBV20-1, the J gene TRBJ2-1; 10 nucleotides align to TRBD2. The CDR3 covers 15 residues. The junction had 7 bases not matched to a gene; V was cut back by 3 bases and J by 5 bases. CDR1 is DFQATT, CDR2 SNEGSKA, per germline (reference sequence). CDR3 coding DNA: TGCAGTGCTAGCCTAGCGGGAGTTGGGCACAATGAGCAGTTCTTC. Translating gives CSASLAGVGHNEQFF.

The rearrangement uses TRBV20-1 and TRBJ2-1; D remains ambiguous. Deletions cut 0 bases from V and 10 bases from J, with 13 bases between. The CDR3 runs 13 residues. CDR1 and CDR2 (germline): DFQATT, SNEGSKA (reference sequence). The CDR3: CSARDLGIDEQFF. In nucleotides, the CDR3 is TGCAGTGCTAGAGACCTAGGGATCGACGAGCAGTTCTTC.

This clonotype was seen a few times. The V call is TRBV12-3 or TRBV12-4, the J call TRBJ1-1; D gene uncertain. V was cut by 2 bases and J by 4 bases, with 11 bases left in between. The CDR3 totals 14 residues. The CDR3 nucleotides read TGTGCCAGCAGTTTAACTCGAGGTATCACTGAAGCTTTCTTT. It specifies CASSLTRGITEAFF.

This clonotype was seen only a few times. The V call is TRBV19, the J call TRBJ2-2; D is uncertain. Between the trimmed V and J ends, which lost 11 bases and 2 bases, there was a span of 12 bases. CDR3 size: 13 residues. Germline V gives CDR1 LNHDA, CDR2 SQIVND (reference sequence). CDR3 residues: CALGPVNTGELFF. The CDR3 DNA reads TGTGCCCTAGGCCCCGTTAACACCGGGGAGCTGTTTTTT.

V usage is TRBV5-1 and J usage is TRBJ2-6; the match to TRBD1 covers 7 bases. CDR3 length equals 18 residues. Germline-derived CDR1 and CDR2 are SGHRS and YFSETQ. V was pared by 4 bases and J by 6 bases, with 16 bases of the junction left unmatched. The CDR3 DNA is TGCGCCAGCAGCAATCGACAGGGAAGTGGTGTCCAGGCCAACGTCCTGACTTTC. It yields the protein CASSNRQGSGVQANVLTF.

The V gene is TRBV20-1, the J gene TRBJ1-2; D gene unclear. This CDR3 has 14 amino acids. Germline assignment: CDR1 DFQATT and CDR2 SNEGSKA (reference sequence). Trimming removed 0 bases at V and 2 bases at J, with 10 bases between. DNA for the CDR3: TGCAGTGCTAGAGAGGGGAGAGGGAACTATGGCTACACCTTC. Its protein product is CSAREGRGNYGYTF.

This clonotype was detected ten times or more. The chain couples TRBV5-6 to TRBJ1-1; D might be TRBD1 (5 bases). Germline V gene data show CDR1 as SGHDT and CDR2 as YYEEEE. V lost 0 bases, J lost 4 bases, and 10 bases lay in between. This CDR3 is 14 amino acids long. CDR3 residues: CASSLEGRVTEAFF. CDR3 nucleotides: TGTGCCAGCAGCTTGGAAGGCAGGGTCACTGAAGCTTTCTTT.